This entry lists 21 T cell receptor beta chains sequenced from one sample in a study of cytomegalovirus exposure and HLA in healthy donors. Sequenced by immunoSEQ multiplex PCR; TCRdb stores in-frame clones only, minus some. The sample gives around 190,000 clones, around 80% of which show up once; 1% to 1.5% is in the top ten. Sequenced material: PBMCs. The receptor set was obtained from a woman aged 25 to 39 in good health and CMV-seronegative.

The CDR3 DNA reads TGTGCCAGCAGTCCCCTGGGCGGGAACTCCTACAATGAGCAGTTCTTC. Encoded protein: CASSPLGGNSYNEQFF. This rearrangement joins TRBV27 to TRBJ2-1; D possibly corresponds to TRBD2 (6 bases). This CDR3 spans 16 amino acids. V lost 5 bases to trimming and J lost 0 bases, with 14 bases between them. Looked up from germline, CDR1 is MNHEY and CDR2 is SMNVEV (reference sequence).

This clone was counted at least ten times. CDR3 DNA: TGTGCCAGCGGGACAGTATACAATCAGCCCCAGCATTTT. Encoded protein: CASGTVYNQPQHF. This sequence joins TRBV6-1 and TRBJ1-5, with 7 nucleotides matching TRBD1. Germline loops: CDR1 MNHNS, CDR2 SASEGT. The CDR3 is made up of 13 amino acids. With V trimmed by 8 bases and J by 3 bases, 4 bases remained unmatched.

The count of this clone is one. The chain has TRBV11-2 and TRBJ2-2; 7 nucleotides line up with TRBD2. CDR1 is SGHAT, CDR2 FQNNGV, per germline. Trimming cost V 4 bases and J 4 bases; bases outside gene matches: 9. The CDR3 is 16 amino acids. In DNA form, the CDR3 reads TGTGCCAGCAGCTCCCCTCGGCGGGGGACCACCGGGGAGCTGTTTTTT. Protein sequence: CASSSPRRGTTGELFF.

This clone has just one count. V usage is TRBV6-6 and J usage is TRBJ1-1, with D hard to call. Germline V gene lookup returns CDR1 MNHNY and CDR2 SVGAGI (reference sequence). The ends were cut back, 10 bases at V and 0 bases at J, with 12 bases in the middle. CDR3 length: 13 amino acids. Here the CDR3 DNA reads TGTGCCACCCGCGCCTTTATGAACACTGAAGCTTTCTTT. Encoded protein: CATRAFMNTEAFF.

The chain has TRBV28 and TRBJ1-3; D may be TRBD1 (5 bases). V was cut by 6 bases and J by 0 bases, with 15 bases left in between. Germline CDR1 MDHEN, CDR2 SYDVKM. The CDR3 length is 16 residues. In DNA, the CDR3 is TGTGCCAGCAGCTTCTCCCCGACAGCCTCTGGAAACACCATATATTTT. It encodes CASSFSPTASGNTIYF.

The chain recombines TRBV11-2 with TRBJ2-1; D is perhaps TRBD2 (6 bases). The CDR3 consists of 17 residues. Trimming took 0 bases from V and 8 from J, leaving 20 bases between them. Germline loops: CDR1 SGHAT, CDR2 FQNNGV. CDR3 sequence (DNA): TGTGCCAGCAGCTTAGACTGGAGGGCTTCGGGGACGTATGAGCAGTTCTTC. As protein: CASSLDWRASGTYEQFF.

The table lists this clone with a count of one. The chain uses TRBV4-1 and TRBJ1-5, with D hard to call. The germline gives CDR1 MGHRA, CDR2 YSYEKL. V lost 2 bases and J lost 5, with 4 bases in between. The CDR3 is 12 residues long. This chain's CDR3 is CASSQPDQPQHF. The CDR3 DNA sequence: TGCGCCAGCAGCCAACCAGATCAGCCCCAGCATTTT.

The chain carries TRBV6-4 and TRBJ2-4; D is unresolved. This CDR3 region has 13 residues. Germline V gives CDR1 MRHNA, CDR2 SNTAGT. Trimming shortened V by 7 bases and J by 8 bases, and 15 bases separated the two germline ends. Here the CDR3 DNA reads TGTGCCAGCACCCATGAATGCTGGCACATTCAGTACTTC. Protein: CASTHECWHIQYF.

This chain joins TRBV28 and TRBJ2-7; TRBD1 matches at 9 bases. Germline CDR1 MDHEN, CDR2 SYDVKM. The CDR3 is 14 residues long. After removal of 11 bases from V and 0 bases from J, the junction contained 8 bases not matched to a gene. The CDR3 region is CASYRGRDSYEQYF. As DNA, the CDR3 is TGTGCCTCATACAGGGGGCGCGACTCCTACGAGCAGTACTTC.

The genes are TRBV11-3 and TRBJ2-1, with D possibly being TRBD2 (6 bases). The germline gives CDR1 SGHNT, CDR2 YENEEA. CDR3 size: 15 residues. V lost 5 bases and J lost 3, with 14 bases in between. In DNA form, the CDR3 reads TGTGCCAGCAGCCCAGGAGGGCCGGGCTACAATGAGCAGTTCTTC. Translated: CASSPGGPGYNEQFF.

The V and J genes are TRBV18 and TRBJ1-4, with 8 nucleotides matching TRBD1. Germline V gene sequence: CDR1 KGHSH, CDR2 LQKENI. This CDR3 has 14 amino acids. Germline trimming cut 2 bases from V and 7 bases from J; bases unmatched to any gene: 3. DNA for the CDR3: TGTGCCAGCTCACCAAACACAGGGGGTGAAAAACTGTTTTTT. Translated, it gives CASSPNTGGEKLFF.

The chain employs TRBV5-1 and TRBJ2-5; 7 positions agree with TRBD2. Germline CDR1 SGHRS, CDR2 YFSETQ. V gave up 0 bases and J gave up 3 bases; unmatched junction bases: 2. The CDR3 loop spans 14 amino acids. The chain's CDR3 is CASSLDSGEETQYF. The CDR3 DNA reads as TGCGCCAGCAGCTTGGACAGCGGGGAAGAGACCCAGTACTTC.

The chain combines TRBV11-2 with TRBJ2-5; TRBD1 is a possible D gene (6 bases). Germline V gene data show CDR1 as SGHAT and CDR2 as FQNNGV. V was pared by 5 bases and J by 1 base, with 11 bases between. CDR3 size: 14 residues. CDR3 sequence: CASSQTGIQETQYF. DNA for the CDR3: TGTGCCAGCAGCCAAACAGGGATCCAAGAGACCCAGTACTTC.

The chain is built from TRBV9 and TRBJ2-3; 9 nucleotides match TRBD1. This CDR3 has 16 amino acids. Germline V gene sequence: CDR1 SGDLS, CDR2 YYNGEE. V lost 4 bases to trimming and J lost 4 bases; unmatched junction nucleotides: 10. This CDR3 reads CASSTGGQGRADTQYF. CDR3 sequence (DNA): TGTGCCAGCAGCACAGGCGGACAGGGGAGGGCAGATACGCAGTATTTT.

The CDR3 sequence: CASSLEAPRDQPQHF. The DNA of the CDR3 is TGCGCCAGCAGCTTGGAGGCCCCGAGGGATCAGCCCCAGCATTTT. The rearrangement uses TRBV5-1 and TRBJ1-5; D unclear. The ends were cut back, 0 bases at V and 5 bases at J, with 12 bases in the middle. The germline V gene encodes CDR1 SGHRS and CDR2 YFSETQ. CDR3 length: 15 residues. Filled out from reference TRBV5-1 and TRBJ1-5, the complete variable domain reads KAGVTQTPRYLIKTRGQQVTLSCSPISGHRSVSWYQQTPGQGLQFLFEYFSETQRNKGNFPGRFSGRQFSNSRSEMNVSTLELGDSALYLCASSLEAPRDQPQHFGDGTRLSIL.

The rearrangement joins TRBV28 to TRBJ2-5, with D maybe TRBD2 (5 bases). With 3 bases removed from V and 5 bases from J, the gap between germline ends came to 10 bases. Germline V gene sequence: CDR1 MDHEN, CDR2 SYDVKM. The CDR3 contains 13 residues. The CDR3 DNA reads TGTGCCAGCAGTTTTTCAGGCGGGGAGACCCAGTACTTC. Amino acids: CASSFSGGETQYF.

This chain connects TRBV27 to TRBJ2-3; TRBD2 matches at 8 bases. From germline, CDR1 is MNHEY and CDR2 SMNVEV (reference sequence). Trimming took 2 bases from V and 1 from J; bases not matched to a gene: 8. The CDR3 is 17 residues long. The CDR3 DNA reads TGTGCCAGCAGTTTAGTCCCGGGGGGGGCTGGCACAGATACGCAGTATTTT. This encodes CASSLVPGGAGTDTQYF.

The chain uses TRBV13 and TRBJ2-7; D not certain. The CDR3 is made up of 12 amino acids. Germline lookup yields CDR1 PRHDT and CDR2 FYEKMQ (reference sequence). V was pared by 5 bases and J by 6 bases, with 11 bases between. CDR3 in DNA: TGTGCCAGCAGCCCCAGCGAAGGCGAGCAGTACTTC. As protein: CASSPSEGEQYF.

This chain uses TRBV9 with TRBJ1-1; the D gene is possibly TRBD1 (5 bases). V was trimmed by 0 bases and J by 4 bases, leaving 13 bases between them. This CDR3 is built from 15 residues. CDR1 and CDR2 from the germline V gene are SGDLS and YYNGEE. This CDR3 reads CASSVATAGRTEAFF. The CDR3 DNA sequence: TGTGCCAGCAGCGTAGCTACGGCAGGGCGCACTGAAGCTTTCTTT.

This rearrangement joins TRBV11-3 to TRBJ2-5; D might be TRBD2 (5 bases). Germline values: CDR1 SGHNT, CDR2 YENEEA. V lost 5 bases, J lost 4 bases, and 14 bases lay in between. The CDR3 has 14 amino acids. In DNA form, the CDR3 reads TGTGCCAGCAGCCCGGAGGTAGGATCAGAGACCCAGTACTTC. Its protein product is CASSPEVGSETQYF.

CDR3 in amino acids: CASSPASGLPSYEQYF. The CDR3 DNA follows: TGTGCCAGCAGCCCTGCTTCAGGACTCCCCTCCTACGAGCAGTACTTC. The J gene is TRBJ2-7, the V gene TRBV7-2; TRBD2 is a possible D gene (5 bases). Germline V CDR1 and CDR2: SGHTA, FQGNSA. The CDR3 sequence is 16 residues long. V was cut by 5 bases and J by 0 bases, with 17 bases left in between.